The present T cell receptor (beta chain) was sequenced within a study of blood T cell repertoires in COVID-19. Study background: Specimens from acute and convalescent COVID-19 originated in the United States, Italy and Spain. Nucleic acid was either cDNA or gDNA, and it came from T cells, B-cell-depleted T cells, or PBMCs.

In the original workflow: Amplification of reference gene primers provided the estimated nucleated cell counts. Sequencing used immunoSEQ multiplex PCR; TCRdb keeps in-frame clones, though not all of them. V and J calls and clone size are copied from that table; D and trimming were computed from the DNA. The sample consists of around 120,000 clones, around 81% of them appearing once. The V gene's germline CDR1 is MGHDK and CDR2 SYGVNS. Trimming cost V 4 bases and J 6 bases; bases outside gene matches: 11. This CDR3 comprises 16 residues. Source material: peripheral blood. The rearrangement uses TRBV25-1 and TRBJ2-1, with TRBD2 identical over 8 bases. The source of this sequence is a man aged 65-85 years with acute or convalescent COVID-19. CDR3 amino acids: CASSGFIGGALNEQFF. For the CDR3, the DNA is TGTGCCAGCAGTGGGTTCATCGGGGGGGCCCTCAATGAGCAGTTCTTC.